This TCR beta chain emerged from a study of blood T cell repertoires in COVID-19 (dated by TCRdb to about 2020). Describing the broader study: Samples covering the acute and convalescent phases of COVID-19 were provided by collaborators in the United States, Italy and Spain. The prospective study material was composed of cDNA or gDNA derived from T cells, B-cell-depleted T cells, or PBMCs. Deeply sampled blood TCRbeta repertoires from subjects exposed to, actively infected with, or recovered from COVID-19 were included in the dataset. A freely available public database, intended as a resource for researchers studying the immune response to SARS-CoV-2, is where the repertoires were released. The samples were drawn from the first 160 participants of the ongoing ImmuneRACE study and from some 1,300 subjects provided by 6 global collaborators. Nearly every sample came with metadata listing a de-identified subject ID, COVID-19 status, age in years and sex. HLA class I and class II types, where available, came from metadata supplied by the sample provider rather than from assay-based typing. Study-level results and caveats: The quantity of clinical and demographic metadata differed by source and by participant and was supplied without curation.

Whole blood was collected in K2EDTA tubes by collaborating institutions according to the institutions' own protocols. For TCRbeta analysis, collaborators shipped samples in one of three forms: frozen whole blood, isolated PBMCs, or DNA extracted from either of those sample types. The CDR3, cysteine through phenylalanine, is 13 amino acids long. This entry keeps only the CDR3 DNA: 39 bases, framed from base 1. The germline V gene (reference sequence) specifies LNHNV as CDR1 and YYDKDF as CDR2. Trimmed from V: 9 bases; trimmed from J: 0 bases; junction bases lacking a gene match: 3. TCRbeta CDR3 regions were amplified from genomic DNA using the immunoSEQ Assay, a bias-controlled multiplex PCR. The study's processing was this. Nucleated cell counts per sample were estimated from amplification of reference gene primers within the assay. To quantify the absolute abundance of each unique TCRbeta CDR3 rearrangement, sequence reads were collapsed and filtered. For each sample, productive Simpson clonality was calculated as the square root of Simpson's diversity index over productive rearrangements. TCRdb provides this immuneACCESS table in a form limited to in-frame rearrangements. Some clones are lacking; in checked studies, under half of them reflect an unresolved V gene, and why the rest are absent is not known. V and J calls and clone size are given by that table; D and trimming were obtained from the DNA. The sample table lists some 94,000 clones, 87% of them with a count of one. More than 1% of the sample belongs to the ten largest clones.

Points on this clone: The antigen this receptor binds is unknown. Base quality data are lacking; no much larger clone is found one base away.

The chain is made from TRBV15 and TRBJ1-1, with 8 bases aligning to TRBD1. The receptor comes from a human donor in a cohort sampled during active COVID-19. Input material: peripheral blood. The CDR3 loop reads CATATGVNTEAFF. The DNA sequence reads TGTGCCACGGCGACAGGGGTGAACACTGAAGCTTTCTTT.